The 2 T cell receptor beta chains presented below share a single source sample, sequenced in a study of T cells in tuberculosis. Sequencing was performed with immunoSEQ multiplex PCR; in TCRdb, only in-frame clones are kept and a portion is missing. The table shows 29,000 or so clones, with around 92% occurring only once. Sample time point: new active TB diagnosis, blood taken before or within 7 days of starting treatment. This specimen consisted of PBMCs, obtained at tuberculosis diagnosis. All receptors derive from an adult with tuberculosis.

As DNA, the CDR3 is TGTGCCAGCAGTCAACAGGAGGCTTTCTTT. It translates to CASSQQEAFF. The genes are TRBV6-6 and TRBJ1-1; maybe TRBD1 (5 bases). Looked up from germline, CDR1 is MNHNY and CDR2 is SVGAGI (reference sequence). CDR3 length: 10 amino acids. The V and J ends lost 5 bases and 11 bases respectively, with 9 bases between them.

The chain is built from TRBV29-1 and TRBJ1-1; D uncertain. This CDR3 spans 14 amino acids. Germline lookup yields CDR1 SQVTM and CDR2 ANQGSEA. Trimming shortened V by 3 bases and J by 1 base, and 12 bases separated the two germline ends. The CDR3 DNA is TGCAGCGTTGATGCGAGGGCGGGGAACACTGAAGCTTTCTTT. Its translation is CSVDARAGNTEAFF. Full variable domain (remainder filled in from reference TRBV29-1 and TRBJ1-1): SAVISQKPSRDICQRGTSLTIQCQVDSQVTMMFWYRQQPGQSLTLIATANQGSEATYESGFVIDKFPISRPNLTFSTLTVSNMSPEDSSIYLCSVDARAGNTEAFFGQGTRLTVV.